These 5 T cell receptor beta chains were sequenced from one sample in a study of blood T cell repertoires in COVID-19. Produced via immunoSEQ multiplex PCR; TCRdb's table is partial and in-frame only. The table has approximately 120,000 clones, around 86% seen once. Sequenced: peripheral blood. These TCRs come from a woman aged 45-65 years who had recovered from COVID-19.

The V call is TRBV5-4, the J call TRBJ2-1; D is possibly TRBD2 (5 bases). Trimming stripped 0 bases from V and 0 bases from J, with 7 bases between. The CDR3 length is 15 residues. Germline-derived CDR1 and CDR2 are SGHNT and YYREEE (reference sequence). The CDR3 DNA reads TGTGCCAGCAGCTTGGGAGGGAGCTCCTACAATGAGCAGTTCTTC. It specifies CASSLGGSSYNEQFF.

This rearrangement joins TRBV13 to TRBJ2-7; D might be TRBD1 (6 bases). CDR1 and CDR2 (germline): PRHDT, FYEKMQ (reference sequence). Trimming cost V 3 bases and J 1 base, with 10 bases left between them. The CDR3 contains 14 residues. CDR3 protein: CASSFPTGSYEQYF. DNA for the CDR3: TGTGCCAGCAGCTTCCCTACAGGGTCCTACGAGCAGTACTTC. The full variable domain, rest sourced from reference TRBV13 and TRBJ2-7, is AAGVIQSPRHLIKEKRETATLKCYPIPRHDTVYWYQQGPGQDPQFLISFYEKMQSDKGSIPDRFSAQQFSDYHSELNMSSLELGDSALYFCASSFPTGSYEQYFGPGTRLTVT.

This clone was seen once. V and J are TRBV4-2 and TRBJ2-5; possible D gene TRBD2, 5 bases. From germline, CDR1 is LGHNA and CDR2 YNFKEQ. The V end was cut by 0 bases, the J end by 1 base, with 9 bases between. There are 15 residues in the CDR3. The CDR3 here is CASSQDPGSQETQYF. DNA for the CDR3: TGTGCCAGCAGCCAAGATCCGGGGAGCCAAGAGACCCAGTACTTC.

The V and J genes are TRBV2 and TRBJ2-3; a weak D match, TRBD2 (6 bases). This CDR3 has 16 amino acids. V lost 3 bases to trimming and J lost 4 bases, with 17 bases between them. Germline V gene sequence: CDR1 SNHLY, CDR2 FYNNEI. The CDR3 bases are TGTGCCAGCAGTGAGCAGAGGGACTTGTCCTCAGATACGCAGTATTTT. It yields the protein CASSEQRDLSSDTQYF.

V is TRBV10-3 and J is TRBJ2-1; 8 positions agree with TRBD1. This CDR3 spans 16 amino acids. CDR1 is ENHRY and CDR2 is SYGVKD in the germline V gene. V lost 0 bases and J lost 4; bases outside the gene matches: 5. The chain's CDR3 is CAISESAQGAYNEQFF. The CDR3 nucleotides read TGTGCCATCAGTGAGTCGGCCCAGGGGGCATACAATGAGCAGTTCTTC.